The rows below give T cell receptor beta chains drawn from one sample of a study of T cell responses to AZD1222 COVID-19 vaccine. The data were produced by immunoSEQ multiplex PCR, yet TCRdb's version contains in-frame clones alone and is incomplete. The data contain roughly 130,000 clones, 70% to 90% of them singletons. Here the sequenced sample was peripheral blood, taken on day 0 of AZD1222 vaccination. The receptors derive from an adult in good health. The CDR3 runs from the conserved cysteine through the conserved F or W. The order of the fields is clone size, D gene, J gene, CDR3 length, V gene, CDR3 DNA, CDR3 protein. The D gene is left open where the match is weak. For some rows the clone size is stated as once, few or many, or as a class when expanded; others skip it.

size: NA
D: NA
J: TRBJ2-6
length: 16
V: TRBV4-3
DNA: TGCGCCAGCAGCCCTACCGTGGGCTCTGGGGCCAACGTCCTGACTTTC
CDR3: CASSPTVGSGANVLTF

size: NA
D: NA
J: TRBJ1-2
length: 12
V: TRBV19
DNA: TGTGCCAGTAGTACCAGGGTTCGCGGCTACACCTTC
CDR3: CASSTRVRGYTF

size: NA
D: TRBD1
J: TRBJ2-1
length: 15
V: TRBV2
DNA: TGTGCCAGCAGTGATGGGACAGACTCCTACAATGAGCAGTTCTTC
CDR3: CASSDGTDSYNEQFF

size: NA
D: TRBD2
J: TRBJ2-1
length: 20
V: TRBV7-6
DNA: TGTGCCAGCAGCTTAGCTAGGTTAACTAGCGGGAGAAGCTCCTACAATGAGCAGTTCTTC
CDR3: CASSLARLTSGRSSYNEQFF

size: NA
D: NA
J: TRBJ1-1
length: 14
V: TRBV28
DNA: TGTGCCAGCAGTTCGGGACGGCCGAACACTGAAGCTTTCTTT
CDR3: CASSSGRPNTEAFF

size: NA
D: NA
J: TRBJ1-2
length: 13
V: TRBV7-3
DNA: TGTGCCAGCAGCCTAGAGGACGGAGTTGGCTACACCTTC
CDR3: CASSLEDGVGYTF

size: NA
D: TRBD1
J: TRBJ1-3
length: 15
V: TRBV13
DNA: TGTGCCAGCAGCTCTAACAGGGGGACTGGAAACACCATATATTTT
CDR3: CASSSNRGTGNTIYF

size: NA
D: TRBD2
J: TRBJ2-7
length: 15
V: TRBV5-1
DNA: TGCGCCAGCAGCACGGGACTAGCCACCACCTACGAGCAGTACTTC
CDR3: CASSTGLATTYEQYF

size: NA
D: NA
J: TRBJ2-1
length: 11
V: TRBV4-2
DNA: TGTGCCAGCAGCCAAGCGAATGAGCAGTTCTTC
CDR3: CASSQANEQFF

size: NA
D: NA
J: TRBJ1-1
length: 15
V: TRBV7-6
DNA: TGTGCCAGCAGCTTAGCGGGTAGTGGGAACACTGAAGCTTTCTTT
CDR3: CASSLAGSGNTEAFF

size: NA
D: NA
J: TRBJ1-1
length: 12
V: TRBV24-1
DNA: TGTGCCACCCGAGGGGTGAGGGCTGAAGCTTTCTTT
CDR3: CATRGVRAEAFF

size: once
D: TRBD1
J: TRBJ1-4
length: 15
V: TRBV30
DNA: TGTGCCTGGAGTCCCCGGGGACAGGGTAATGAAAAACTGTTTTTT
CDR3: CAWSPRGQGNEKLFF

size: once
D: NA
J: TRBJ1-3
length: 17
V: TRBV14
DNA: TGTGCCAGCAGCCAAGATTGGGGACGGCCCTCTGGAAACACCATATATTTT
CDR3: CASSQDWGRPSGNTIYF

size: NA
D: NA
J: TRBJ1-1
length: 14
V: TRBV28
DNA: TGTGCCAGCAGTCCGACGGGAGGGATCACTGAAGCTTTCTTT
CDR3: CASSPTGGITEAFF

size: NA
D: TRBD1
J: TRBJ1-2
length: 13
V: TRBV30
DNA: TGTGCCTGGAGTGGGACAGGGACCTATGGCTACACCTTC
CDR3: CAWSGTGTYGYTF

size: once
D: NA
J: TRBJ1-1
length: 11
V: TRBV6-5
DNA: TGTGCCAGCCTCCTTACAACTGAAGCTTTCTTT
CDR3: CASLLTTEAFF

size: NA
D: TRBD1
J: TRBJ2-3
length: 19
V: TRBV7-2
DNA: TGTGCCAGCAGCGACCGGGACAGGGACCCATACACTCCCACAGATACGCAGTATTTT
CDR3: CASSDRDRDPYTPTDTQYF

size: NA
D: TRBD1
J: TRBJ1-4
length: 15
V: TRBV7-6
DNA: TGTGCCAGCAGCCTGACAGGGGTGAAGCATGAAAAACTGTTTTTT
CDR3: CASSLTGVKHEKLFF

size: NA
D: NA
J: TRBJ1-5
length: 14
V: TRBV28
DNA: TGTGCCAGCAGTTTGTTTACAGGGAATCAGCCCCAGCATTTT
CDR3: CASSLFTGNQPQHF

size: NA
D: NA
J: TRBJ1-1
length: 14
V: TRBV6-2/TRBV6-3
DNA: TGTGCCAGCAGTAACAGCTATCCGAACACTGAAGCTTTCTTT
CDR3: CASSNSYPNTEAFF

size: NA
D: TRBD2
J: TRBJ2-1
length: 15
V: TRBV3-1/TRBV3-2
DNA: TGTGCCAGCAGCCAAGTACCGGGACTAGCGGGAGGGCAGTTCTTC
CDR3: CASSQVPGLAGGQFF

size: NA
D: NA
J: TRBJ1-3
length: 16
V: TRBV30
DNA: TGTGCCTGGAGTGTAAGAGCGGTAATCGCGGGAAACACCATATATTTT
CDR3: CAWSVRAVIAGNTIYF

size: once
D: NA
J: TRBJ2-7
length: 15
V: TRBV5-1
DNA: TGCGCCAGCAGCCCGCTACAGGGTACAGCCTACGAGCAGTACTTC
CDR3: CASSPLQGTAYEQYF

size: few
D: TRBD1
J: TRBJ2-1
length: 13
V: TRBV2
DNA: TGTGCCAGCAGGGAGGACAGGGCTATTGAGCAGTTCTTC
CDR3: CASREDRAIEQFF

size: NA
D: TRBD2
J: TRBJ2-1
length: 20
V: TRBV4-2
DNA: TGTGCCAGCAGCCAAGATTTCCGCGGTAGCGGGACCGCCCGCTACAATGAGCAGTTCTTC
CDR3: CASSQDFRGSGTARYNEQFF

size: NA
D: NA
J: TRBJ1-2
length: 15
V: TRBV7-2
DNA: TGTGCCAGCAGCTTATTCGGCCGGGGTTCCTATGGCTACACCTTC
CDR3: CASSLFGRGSYGYTF

size: NA
D: NA
J: TRBJ1-5
length: 13
V: TRBV6-5
DNA: TGTGCCAGCAGTTACTCCAATCAACAGCCCCAGCATTTT
CDR3: CASSYSNQQPQHF

size: NA
D: NA
J: TRBJ1-2
length: 16
V: TRBV5-4
DNA: TGTGCCAGCAGCCCGAAGGAGGCTGAGTGGATCTATGGCTACACCTTC
CDR3: CASSPKEAEWIYGYTF

size: NA
D: NA
J: TRBJ1-2
length: 13
V: TRBV10-3
DNA: TGTGCCATCAGTGAAGGGAGCAGCGGGGGCTACACCTTC
CDR3: CAISEGSSGGYTF

size: NA
D: TRBD2
J: TRBJ2-1
length: 15
V: TRBV18
DNA: TGTGCCAGCTCACCTGGGACTAGCGGATACAATGAGCAGTTCTTC
CDR3: CASSPGTSGYNEQFF

size: large
D: NA
J: TRBJ2-2
length: 13
V: TRBV19
DNA: TGTGCCAGTAGTATTACCCTGCCCGGGGAGCTGTTTTTT
CDR3: CASSITLPGELFF

size: NA
D: NA
J: TRBJ1-2
length: 14
V: TRBV2
DNA: TGTGCCAGCAGTGAACCTGACGGGGCGGAGGGCTACACCTTC
CDR3: CASSEPDGAEGYTF

size: NA
D: TRBD1
J: TRBJ1-1
length: 16
V: TRBV5-8
DNA: TGTGCCAGCAGCTTGTGGCAGGGGGGGAGAATAACTGAAGCTTTCTTT
CDR3: CASSLWQGGRITEAFF

size: NA
D: NA
J: TRBJ1-3
length: 16
V: TRBV4-3
DNA: TGCGCCAGCAGCCAAGATCTTGGGGGGCTTACTAACACCATATATTTT
CDR3: CASSQDLGGLTNTIYF

size: NA
D: NA
J: TRBJ2-7
length: 13
V: TRBV29-1
DNA: TGCAGCGTTGTTGCCAGGAGCGCGGGCGAGCAGTACTTC
CDR3: CSVVARSAGEQYF

size: NA
D: TRBD1
J: TRBJ1-2
length: 13
V: TRBV29-1
DNA: TGCAGCGCCATGACAGGGGCTTACTATGGCTACACCTTC
CDR3: CSAMTGAYYGYTF